Following are 17 T cell receptor beta chains from one sample sequenced in a study of cytomegalovirus exposure and HLA in healthy donors. Vbeta (60) and Jbeta (13) primers were used in the PCR. The repertoire was sequenced with immunoSEQ multiplex PCR; TCRdb's copy has only in-frame clones and lacks some. Of about 110,000 clones in the sample, about four fifths were seen once. The sample was PBMCs. The receptors originated from a man aged 25-45 years in good health and CMV-seropositive.

The CDR3 loop reads CASSAIGTGLNYGYTF. CDR3 DNA sequence: TGTGCCAGCAGTGCAATCGGGACAGGGCTTAACTATGGCTACACCTTC. The chain carries TRBV6-1 and TRBJ1-2; 9 bases match TRBD1. J was trimmed by 1 base and V by 4 bases; bases with no gene match: 7. Germline CDR1 reads MNHNS; CDR2 reads SASEGT. The CDR3 covers 16 residues.

This chain joins TRBV29-1 and TRBJ2-5; 11 bases align to TRBD2. With 7 bases clipped from V and 5 bases from J, the junction kept 12 bases outside the gene matches. The CDR3 covers 15 residues. Looked up from germline, CDR1 is SQVTM and CDR2 is ANQGSEA. The CDR3 spells CSGELAGGIGETQYF. CDR3 coding DNA: TGCAGCGGGGAGCTAGCGGGGGGAATCGGGGAGACCCAGTACTTC.

Only one count was recorded for this clone. Compared with germline, one end of the junction differs, possibly owing to a read error. The CDR3 protein is CASSLEGVGYGYPF. In DNA, the CDR3 is TGCGCCAGCAGCCTGGAGGGGGTCGGCTATGGCTACCCCTTC. The chain has TRBV5-1 and TRBJ1-2; D is perhaps TRBD1 (6 bases). Germline V gene lookup returns CDR1 SGHRS and CDR2 YFSETQ. The CDR3 extends over 14 amino acids.

This clone was detected only once. The rearrangement joins TRBV30 to TRBJ1-3; 8 bases match TRBD1. J was trimmed by 9 bases and V by 5 bases; bases with no gene match: 9. CDR1 GTSNPN and CDR2 SVGIG come from the germline V gene (reference sequence). The CDR3 runs 13 residues. The DNA of the CDR3 is TGTGCCTGGTACCGGGACAGGCCGGCCACCATATATTTT. Translation gives CAWYRDRPATIYF.

The chain joins TRBV25-1 to TRBJ2-7, with 8 bases aligning to TRBD1. Trimming removed 0 bases from V and 6 bases from J; junction bases left unmatched: 7. The germline V gene encodes CDR1 MGHDK and CDR2 SYGVNS. CDR3 length: 15 amino acids. CDR3 nucleotide sequence: TGTGCCAGCAGTGAATATAGGCAGGGGGCTGGCGAGCAGTACTTC. It encodes CASSEYRQGAGEQYF.

The genes are TRBV30 and TRBJ1-4, with a tentative D call TRBD1 (5 bases). The CDR3 runs to 12 residues. V was clipped by 5 bases and J by 6 bases, with 10 bases between them. Germline-derived CDR1 and CDR2 are GTSNPN and SVGIG (reference sequence). The CDR3 protein is CAWQGGDEKLFF. In DNA form, the CDR3 reads TGTGCCTGGCAGGGAGGGGATGAAAAACTGTTTTTT.

The chain carries TRBV4-1 and TRBJ1-2; D remains ambiguous. The CDR3 runs 16 residues. Trimming left V 4 bases short and J 4 bases short, with 19 bases between. Germline values: CDR1 MGHRA, CDR2 YSYEKL. The CDR3 DNA follows: TGCGCCAGCAGCCTCAAGAGTGAGGGTGACGCCTATGGCTACACCTTC. As protein: CASSLKSEGDAYGYTF.

The rearrangement joins TRBV7-2 to TRBJ1-1; TRBD1 matches at 7 bases. This CDR3 has 17 residues. Germline V gene lookup returns CDR1 SGHTA and CDR2 FQGNSA. J was trimmed by 0 bases and V by 3 bases; bases with no gene match: 10. The CDR3 is CASSFPPDRAMNTEAFF. The CDR3 DNA reads as TGTGCCAGCAGCTTCCCCCCTGACAGGGCCATGAACACTGAAGCTTTCTTT.

J is TRBJ2-7 and V is TRBV5-4; the D gene is possibly TRBD1 (6 bases). The CDR3 has 15 residues. The ends were cut back, 0 bases at V and 0 bases at J, with 10 bases in the middle. CDR1 is SGHNT, CDR2 YYREEE, per germline (reference sequence). Here the CDR3 reads CASSLDQGPSYEQYF. The CDR3 nucleotides are TGTGCCAGCAGCTTGGATCAGGGGCCCTCCTACGAGCAGTACTTC.

The V call is TRBV9, the J call TRBJ2-2, with 13 positions matching TRBD2. Looked up from germline, CDR1 is SGDLS and CDR2 is YYNGEE. CDR3 length: 17 amino acids. The V segment lost 5 bases and the J segment 6 bases; nucleotides outside the gene matches: 10. CDR3 nucleotides: TGTGCCAGCAGGGGAGATCCGGGACTAGCGGGGTCCGGGGAGCTGTTTTTT. Translating it yields CASRGDPGLAGSGELFF. The whole variable domain, filled in from reference TRBV9 and TRBJ2-2, reads DSGVTQTPKHLITATGQRVTLRCSPRSGDLSVYWYQQSLDQGLQFLIQYYNGEERAKGNILERFSAQQFPDLHSELNLSSLELGDSALYFCASRGDPGLAGSGELFFGEGSRLTVL.

V is TRBV28 and J is TRBJ1-5; D uncertain. There are 14 residues in the CDR3. Per the germline V gene, CDR1 is MDHEN and CDR2 is SYDVKM. V was pared by 6 bases and J by 7 bases, with 16 bases between. The DNA for the CDR3 is TGTGCCAGCAGCTACGACTCTCCCAACCAGCCCCAGCATTTT. It yields the protein CASSYDSPNQPQHF.

The V call is TRBV28, the J call TRBJ2-7; TRBD2 might be the D (7 bases). CDR1 MDHEN and CDR2 SYDVKM come from the germline V gene. This CDR3 contains 14 residues. V dropped 3 bases and J dropped 5 bases, with 14 bases sitting between them. The CDR3 loop is CASSFPGGINEQYF. In DNA form, the CDR3 reads TGTGCCAGCAGTTTCCCGGGGGGCATAAACGAGCAGTACTTC.

The rearrangement joins TRBV6-5 to TRBJ2-7, with 15 bases aligning to TRBD2. The germline V gene has CDR1 MNHEY and CDR2 SVGAGI. The trim removed 7 bases at V and 4 bases at J, leaving 2 bases unmatched. This CDR3 comprises 14 residues. CDR3 sequence reads: CASIGTSGGYEQYF. The CDR3 DNA sequence: TGTGCCAGCATTGGGACTAGCGGGGGGTACGAGCAGTACTTC.

This clone came up once. The chain carries TRBV5-1 and TRBJ2-2; possibly TRBD1 for D (6 bases). This CDR3 region has 15 residues. Between the trimmed V and J ends, which lost 0 bases and 3 bases, there was a span of 9 bases. CDR1 is SGHRS and CDR2 is YFSETQ in the germline V gene. In DNA, the CDR3 is TGCGCCAGCAGCTTGGTGACAGGAGACACCGGGGAGCTGTTTTTT. It yields the protein CASSLVTGDTGELFF.

The V gene is TRBV5-4, the J gene TRBJ1-1; 8 bases line up with TRBD1. The V gene's germline CDR1 is SGHNT and CDR2 YYREEE (reference sequence). This CDR3 contains 16 residues. J lost 1 base, V lost 3 bases, and 8 bases had no gene match. The CDR3 bases are TGTGCCAGCAGCTGGAGACAGGGGCCCGCGAACACTGAAGCTTTCTTT. It translates to CASSWRQGPANTEAFF.

This clone came up once. The chain has TRBV7-2 and TRBJ2-1, with 9 bases that match TRBD1. CDR3 length: 15 residues. The germline V gene has CDR1 SGHTA and CDR2 FQGNSA. The V gene end was trimmed by 5 bases and the J gene end by 7 bases; junction bases not matched to a gene: 9. This chain's CDR3 is CASSRLGQGSNEQFF. In nucleotides, the CDR3 is TGTGCCAGCAGCCGACTGGGACAGGGTAGTAATGAGCAGTTCTTC.

This clone was detected a few times. V and J are TRBV19 and TRBJ2-7; 11 bases agree with TRBD1. The germline V gene encodes CDR1 LNHDA and CDR2 SQIVND (reference sequence). V dropped 1 base and J dropped 2; count of bases not matched to a gene: 1. The CDR3 sequence is 15 residues long. DNA for the CDR3: TGTGCCAGTAGTATAGGGGGACAGGGGGCCTACGAGCAGTACTTC. Its translation is CASSIGGQGAYEQYF.